Below, 31 T cell receptor beta chains from the same sample are listed, as sequenced in a study of response to subunit inactivated influenza vaccine. TCRdb processed the RT-PCR reads anew with MiXCR; each CDR3 protein has one entry. Of about 520,000 distinct CDR3 sequences in the sample, approximately 9.9% were seen once. The starting material was PBMCs from blood, obtained 35 to 45 days after vaccination. The receptors originated from a man in his fifties or sixties who received an inactivated influenza vaccine.

This clonotype has more than one count but fewer than ten. DNA of the CDR3: TGTGCCAGCAGTCACGGGGGGCGCGGTGGAAACACCATATATTTT. This codes for CASSHGGRGGNTIYF. The chain has TRBV12-3 or TRBV12-4 and TRBJ1-3; weak D call: TRBD1 (6 bases). V lost 5 bases, J lost 3 bases, and 14 bases lay in between. The CDR3 has 15 amino acids.

Only a few counts were recorded for this clonotype. The CDR3 DNA reads as TGCGCCAGCAGCCAAGATTCCGAGCACCCGCTAACTAATGAAAAACTGTTTTTT. This sequence encodes CASSQDSEHPLTNEKLFF. The chain is built from TRBV4-3 and TRBJ1-4; D remains ambiguous. The CDR3 extends over 18 amino acids. Trimming took 0 bases from V and 1 from J, leaving 15 bases between them. CDR1 and CDR2 (germline): LGHNA, YSLEER.

The chain is built from TRBV2 and TRBJ2-7; no definite D call. The CDR3 has 13 residues. Germline CDR1 SNHLY, CDR2 FYNNEI. The ends were cut back, 6 bases at V and 7 bases at J, with 16 bases in the middle. The CDR3 DNA is TGTGCCAGCAGCTTCGGATGGGCGAGAGAGCAGTACTTC. Protein product: CASSFGWAREQYF.

The table lists this clonotype with a count of one. The rearrangement links TRBV20-1 to TRBJ2-3, with D possibly TRBD1 on 5 matching bases. Germline V CDR1 and CDR2: DFQATT, SNEGSKA (reference sequence). CDR3 size: 15 residues. Deletions cut 3 bases from V and 3 bases from J, with 16 bases between. CDR3: CSASDPGRSTDTQYF. DNA of the CDR3: TGCAGTGCTAGCGATCCAGGGCGGTCAACAGATACGCAGTATTTT.

CDR3 in amino acids: CASSQLLGPGEQYF. In DNA form, the CDR3 reads TGTGCCAGCAGTCAGCTACTGGGGCCAGGCGAGCAGTACTTC. The J gene is TRBJ2-7, the V gene TRBV6-2 or TRBV6-3; a weak D match, TRBD1 (5 bases). Germline V gene lookup returns CDR1 MNHEY and CDR2 SVGEGT. V lost 5 bases and J lost 6, with 17 bases in between. The CDR3 has 14 residues.

This clonotype was counted only a few times. The chain uses TRBV27 and TRBJ1-2; D perhaps matches TRBD1 (6 bases). Germline V gene data show CDR1 as MNHEY and CDR2 as SMNVEV (reference sequence). The CDR3 is made up of 15 amino acids. Between the trimmed V and J ends, which lost 5 bases and 8 bases, there was a span of 21 bases. For the CDR3, the DNA is TGTGCCAGCAGTCTACCAACGACAGGATTAAACGGCTACACCTTC. Its translation: CASSLPTTGLNGYTF.

There are many counts of this clonotype. The chain combines TRBV12-3 or TRBV12-4 with TRBJ2-5; tentatively, D is TRBD2 (5 bases). The CDR3 has 16 residues. V was trimmed by 3 bases and J by 3 bases, leaving 17 bases between them. The CDR3 coding sequence is TGTGCCAGCAGTTTCGTGTTGTGGCGGCGGGAAGAGACCCAGTACTTC. This gives the protein CASSFVLWRREETQYF.

This clonotype came up many times. This chain connects TRBV6-1 to TRBJ1-1; D gene unclear. The V end lost 7 bases, the J end lost 1 base, and 10 bases lay between the germline ends. The CDR3 spans 13 residues. Germline V gene lookup returns CDR1 MNHNS and CDR2 SASEGT. Here the CDR3 reads CASMIQRNTEAFF. DNA of the CDR3: TGTGCCAGCATGATACAGAGGAACACTGAAGCTTTCTTT.

Only one count was recorded for this clonotype. CDR3 nucleotide sequence: TGTGCTAGTGGCTCTGGACTAGCAGGCACAGATACGCAGTATTTT. Translating gives CASGSGLAGTDTQYF. The genes are TRBV12-5 and TRBJ2-3; 8 bases line up with TRBD2. Germline-derived CDR1 and CDR2 are LGHNT and FRNRAP. The CDR3 is 15 amino acids. V was clipped by 6 bases and J by 1 base; unmatched bases: 6.

The chain has TRBV11-2 and TRBJ2-5; 9 bases line up with TRBD2. J was trimmed by 2 bases and V by 3 bases; bases with no gene match: 7. The CDR3 runs to 16 residues. The germline gives CDR1 SGHAT, CDR2 FQNNGV. DNA of the CDR3: TGTGCCAGCAGCTTGATTTTAGCGGGGGCTCAAGAGACCCAGTACTTC. Its protein is CASSLILAGAQETQYF.

The chain couples TRBV28 to TRBJ2-5; 10 nucleotides line up with TRBD1. CDR3 size: 15 residues. With V trimmed by 2 bases and J by 5 bases, 5 bases remained unmatched. The germline CDR1 and CDR2 sequences are MDHEN and SYDVKM. CDR3 residues: CASSLPGTGVETQYF. The CDR3 nucleotides read TGTGCCAGCAGTTTACCCGGGACAGGGGTCGAGACCCAGTACTTC. The variable domain in full, completed from reference TRBV28 and TRBJ2-5, reads DVKVTQSSRYLVKRTGEKVFLECVQDMDHENMFWYRQDPGLGLRLIYFSYDVKMKEKGDIPEGYSVSREKKERFSLILESASTNQTSMYLCASSLPGTGVETQYFGPGTRLLVL.

This clonotype occurred many times. The rearrangement uses TRBV20-1 and TRBJ2-7; D ambiguous. The CDR3 is 12 amino acids. CDR1 is DFQATT, CDR2 SNEGSKA, per germline (reference sequence). The ends were cut back, 7 bases at V and 0 bases at J, with 10 bases in the middle. The CDR3 loop reads CSVRRSSYEQYF. The DNA for the CDR3 is TGCAGTGTCCGGCGGAGCTCCTACGAGCAGTACTTC.

This clonotype occurred a few times. The rearrangement joins TRBV28 to TRBJ2-7, with D hard to call. The V gene lost 5 bases and the J gene lost 0 bases, with 14 bases spanning the gap. CDR1 is MDHEN and CDR2 is SYDVKM in the germline V gene. The CDR3 has 15 amino acids. In DNA, the CDR3 is TGTGCCAGCAGTCCCCATCCTAAGGGCTCCTACGAGCAGTACTTC. Amino acids: CASSPHPKGSYEQYF.

This chain uses TRBV28 with TRBJ2-7; 7 positions match TRBD2. This CDR3 is built from 14 residues. V shed 3 bases and J 3 bases; nucleotides not matched to a gene: 5. Germline V gives CDR1 MDHEN, CDR2 SYDVKM. CDR3 sequence: CASSFGRELYEQYF. CDR3 bases: TGTGCCAGCAGTTTCGGGCGGGAGCTCTACGAGCAGTACTTC.

V usage is TRBV6-5 and J usage is TRBJ2-1, with TRBD2 matching 8 bases. CDR1 is MNHEY, CDR2 SVGAGI, per germline. CDR3 length: 18 amino acids. Trimming took 4 bases from V and 0 from J; bases not matched to a gene: 11. CDR3 bases: TGTGCCAGCAGTTTTAACAGCGGGAGCATCGGCTCCTACAATGAGCAGTTCTTC. Translating gives CASSFNSGSIGSYNEQFF.

This clonotype was picked up many times. V usage is TRBV12-3 or TRBV12-4 and J usage is TRBJ2-1, with D maybe TRBD1 (7 bases). The germline V and J ends were trimmed by 6 bases and 4 bases, with 16 bases remaining between them. The CDR3 runs 15 residues. Written as DNA, the CDR3 is TGTGCCAGCAGCCGTGGAGGGACAGCGTACAATGAGCAGTTCTTC. Translation gives CASSRGGTAYNEQFF.

This clonotype was found a few times. The chain has TRBV5-1 and TRBJ1-6; no clear D. The CDR3 is 13 residues long. V lost 0 bases and J 10 bases, leaving 8 bases between the germline ends. Looked up from germline, CDR1 is SGHRS and CDR2 is YFSETQ. The CDR3 spells CASSLEVNSPLHF. DNA for the CDR3: TGCGCCAGCAGCTTGGAGGTAAACTCACCCCTCCACTTT. Together with reference TRBV5-1 and TRBJ1-6, the CDR3 gives the full variable domain: KAGVTQTPRYLIKTRGQQVTLSCSPISGHRSVSWYQQTPGQGLQFLFEYFSETQRNKGNFPGRFSGRQFSNSRSEMNVSTLELGDSALYLCASSLEVNSPLHFGNGTRLTVT.

In its sample, this clonotype was seen a few times. V and J are TRBV6-1 and TRBJ1-2, with D perhaps matching TRBD1 (6 bases). Germline V gene data show CDR1 as MNHNS and CDR2 as SASEGT. CDR3 length: 13 residues. Trimming removed 5 bases at V and 4 bases at J, with 11 bases between. This CDR3 reads CASSTGRAYGYTF. CDR3 in DNA: TGTGCCAGCAGTACAGGGCGCGCCTATGGCTACACCTTC.

In its sample, this clonotype was seen many times. The chain employs TRBV7-9 and TRBJ2-1, with D hard to call. Trimming pared 2 bases from V and 1 base from J, leaving 9 bases between. Germline V CDR1 and CDR2: SEHNR, FQNEAQ (reference sequence). This CDR3 is built from 15 residues. The DNA of the CDR3 is TGTGCCAGCAGCTTACTTGCAGGATCCTACAATGAGCAGTTCTTC. This translates into CASSLLAGSYNEQFF.

V usage is TRBV6-1 and J usage is TRBJ2-5, with no clear D. Germline V lookup: CDR1 MNHNS, CDR2 SASEGT. The CDR3 is made up of 14 amino acids. V shed 5 bases and J shed 0 bases, with 10 bases lying between them. The CDR3 protein is CASSRTPYQETQYF. The DNA for the CDR3 is TGTGCCAGCAGTCGAACTCCTTACCAAGAGACCCAGTACTTC.

This rearrangement joins TRBV5-5 to TRBJ2-1; TRBD1 is a possible D gene (6 bases). This CDR3 spans 12 amino acids. Germline assignment: CDR1 SGHKS and CDR2 YYEKEE (reference sequence). V lost 4 bases and J 9 bases, leaving 11 bases between the germline ends. The DNA for the CDR3 is TGTGCCAGCAGCGTACAGGGTCTTGAGCAGTTCTTC. It translates to CASSVQGLEQFF.

Only a few counts were recorded for this clonotype. The chain links TRBV5-6 to TRBJ2-5; the match to TRBD1 covers 7 bases. The CDR3 is 14 residues long. V trimming: 6 bases; J trimming: 4 bases; junction bases outside the gene matches: 9. Per germline, CDR1 SGHDT and CDR2 YYEEEE. The CDR3 nucleotides read TGTGCCAGCAACACGGACAGGCTTGTAGAGACCCAGTACTTC. This codes for CASNTDRLVETQYF.

This chain links TRBV11-2 with TRBJ2-1, with 10 nucleotides matching TRBD1. The junction had 12 bases not matched to a gene; V was cut back by 6 bases and J by 7 bases. This CDR3 contains 16 residues. CDR1 is SGHAT, CDR2 FQNNGV, per germline. CDR3 DNA: TGTGCCAGCAGAAAGCCGGGACAGGGGAAGGGAAATGAGCAGTTCTTC. Translated, it gives CASRKPGQGKGNEQFF. Variable domain in full (rest from reference TRBV11-2 and TRBJ2-1): EAGVAQSPRYKIIEKRQSVAFWCNPISGHATLYWYQQILGQGPKLLIQFQNNGVVDDSQLPKDRFSAERLKGVDSTLKIQPAKLEDSAVYLCASRKPGQGKGNEQFFGPGTRLTVL.

This sequence joins TRBV2 and TRBJ2-1, with 9 bases lining up with TRBD1. Germline V gene lookup returns CDR1 SNHLY and CDR2 FYNNEI. After removal of 7 bases from V and 3 bases from J, the junction contained 7 bases not matched to a gene. CDR3 length equals 15 residues. In DNA form, the CDR3 reads TGTGCCAGCACCATCGACAGGGGGTTCTACAATGAGCAGTTCTTC. Protein product: CASTIDRGFYNEQFF.

This clonotype was seen only a few times. The chain couples TRBV5-8 to TRBJ2-7; D is ambiguous. The CDR3 has 16 amino acids. Germline V gene sequence: CDR1 SGHTS, CDR2 YDEGEE. V was pared by 4 bases and J by 9 bases, with 26 bases between. The CDR3 nucleotides are TGTGCCAGCAGCCGGACCGGCGGCCCCGGATCTACGAGGCAGTACTTC. Protein: CASSRTGGPGSTRQYF.

The chain has TRBV4-3 and TRBJ2-1, with D perhaps TRBD2 (6 bases). CDR1 is LGHNA, CDR2 YSLEER, per germline. The CDR3 is 16 residues long. V lost 1 base and J 0 bases, leaving 10 bases between the germline ends. The CDR3 DNA reads as TGCGCCAGCAGCCAAGGACTGACTAGCTCCTACAATGAGCAGTTCTTC. This gives the protein CASSQGLTSSYNEQFF.

V and J are TRBV11-1 and TRBJ2-2, with D possibly matching TRBD2 (5 bases). The CDR3 has 19 amino acids. Deletions cut 6 bases from V and 0 bases from J, with 23 bases between. Per the germline V gene, CDR1 is SGHAT and CDR2 is FQDESV (reference sequence). The CDR3 DNA reads TGTGCCAGCAGTCCATGGACTTCTCAGTACCTCACGAACACCGGGGAGCTGTTTTTT. It encodes CASSPWTSQYLTNTGELFF.

Notes on this clonotype: The junction and the germline gene differ at one end; a read error may be behind it. The chain uses TRBV7-2 and TRBJ1-6; D might be TRBD1 (5 bases). Germline-derived CDR1 and CDR2 are SGHTA and FQGNSA. This CDR3 has 15 residues. CDR3 bases: TGTGCCAGCAGCGCCCAGACAGCCTACAATTCACCCCTCCACTTT. Protein: CASSAQTAYNSPLHF.

This clonotype turned up a few times. The chain recombines TRBV18 with TRBJ2-7, with TRBD2 matching 14 bases. CDR1 KGHSH and CDR2 LQKENI come from the germline V gene. After removal of 3 bases from V and 2 bases from J, the junction contained 6 bases not matched to a gene. This CDR3 comprises 17 residues. In nucleotides, the CDR3 is TGTGCCAGCTCACCCCGACTAGCGGGGGGGCGGCCCTACGAGCAGTACTTC. It translates to CASSPRLAGGRPYEQYF.

This chain links TRBV6-1 with TRBJ2-1, with 10 positions matching TRBD2. CDR3 length: 17 amino acids. V was pared by 6 bases and J by 9 bases, with 17 bases of the junction left unmatched. Germline V gene sequence: CDR1 MNHNS, CDR2 SASEGT. The CDR3 loop is CASSPSGGARSRGEQFF. The CDR3 nucleotides are TGTGCCAGCAGCCCGAGCGGGGGGGCCAGGTCCCGCGGTGAGCAGTTCTTC.

This clonotype was detected a few times. The rearrangement links TRBV14 to TRBJ2-7, with D tentatively TRBD1 or TRBD2 (5 bases each). The CDR3 has 14 amino acids. The ends were cut back, 0 bases at V and 3 bases at J, with 9 bases in the middle. Germline V gives CDR1 SGHDN, CDR2 FVKESK. CDR3 nucleotides: TGTGCCAGCAGCCAAGATCGAGGGGTCTACGAGCAGTACTTC. This sequence encodes CASSQDRGVYEQYF.